What follows describes a single TCR beta chain. What it binds is unknown. This specimen comes from a study of Ad26.COV2.S vaccination and SARS-CoV-2 variants. About the research overall: Ad26.COV2.S was injected intramuscularly once or twice, 56 days apart.

Germline values: CDR1 KGHSH, CDR2 LQKENI. The trim removed 0 bases at V and 4 bases at J, leaving 7 bases unmatched. This CDR3 spans 17 amino acids. Using immunoSEQ multiplex PCR, the repertoire was profiled, and TCRdb retains in-frame clones only, with some absent. The data hold some 420,000 clones, with approximately 87% observed a single time. The study, taken as a whole, reports: Breadth and depth estimates from TCRs may understate total T cell responses.

Treatment specified: over 15 received Ad26.COV2.S at low or high dose, single or two shots; about 5 received placebo; per-sample allocation not given. Repertoires come from day 63 after the first vaccine or placebo injection. The material sequenced was peripheral blood, taken in a trial of Ad26.COV2.S vaccine versus placebo. The chain uses TRBV18 and TRBJ2-5; 11 nucleotides match TRBD2. This clonotype originated in a person between 18 and 65 years old who received the Ad26.COV2.S COVID-19 vaccine or a placebo. CDR3 in amino acids: CASSPPYVAGGRETQYF. In DNA form, the CDR3 reads TGTGCCAGCTCACCACCGTACGTAGCGGGGGGGCGAGAGACCCAGTACTTC.